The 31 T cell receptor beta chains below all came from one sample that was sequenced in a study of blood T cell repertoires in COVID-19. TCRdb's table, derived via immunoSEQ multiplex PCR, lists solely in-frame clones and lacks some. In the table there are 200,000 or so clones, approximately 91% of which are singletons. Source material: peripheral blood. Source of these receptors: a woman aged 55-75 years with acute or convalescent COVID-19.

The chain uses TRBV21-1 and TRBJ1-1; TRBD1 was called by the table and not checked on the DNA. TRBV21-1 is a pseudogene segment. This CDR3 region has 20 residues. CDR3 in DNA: TGTGCCAGCAGCTCAAAAAGCAGGTACGGACAGGGAGAGGTGAACACTGAAGCTTTCTTT. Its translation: CASSSKSRYGQGEVNTEAFF.

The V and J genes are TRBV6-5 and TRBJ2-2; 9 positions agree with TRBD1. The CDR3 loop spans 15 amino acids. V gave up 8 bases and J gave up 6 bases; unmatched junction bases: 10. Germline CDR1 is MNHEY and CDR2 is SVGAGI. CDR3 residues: CASGEGDRDSGELFF. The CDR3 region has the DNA TGTGCCAGCGGAGAGGGGGACAGGGATTCCGGGGAGCTGTTTTTT.

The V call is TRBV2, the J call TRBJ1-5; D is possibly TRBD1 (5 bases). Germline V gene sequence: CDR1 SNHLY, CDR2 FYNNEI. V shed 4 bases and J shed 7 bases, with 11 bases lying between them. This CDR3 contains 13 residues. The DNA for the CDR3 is TGTGCCAGCAGTGGTTTTTGGGGCCAGCCCCAGCATTTT. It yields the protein CASSGFWGQPQHF.

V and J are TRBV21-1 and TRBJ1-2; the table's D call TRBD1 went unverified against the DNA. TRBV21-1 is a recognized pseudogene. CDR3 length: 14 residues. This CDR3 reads CASTKGDRHYGYTF. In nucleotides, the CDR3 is TGTGCCAGCACCAAGGGGGACAGGCACTATGGCTACACCTTC.

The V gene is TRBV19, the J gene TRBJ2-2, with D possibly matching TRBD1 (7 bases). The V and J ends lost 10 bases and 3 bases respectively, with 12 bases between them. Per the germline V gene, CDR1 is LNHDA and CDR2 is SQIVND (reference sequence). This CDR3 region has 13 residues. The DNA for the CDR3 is TGTGCCATAGGAGGGGGCTACACCGGGGAGCTGTTTTTT. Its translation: CAIGGGYTGELFF.

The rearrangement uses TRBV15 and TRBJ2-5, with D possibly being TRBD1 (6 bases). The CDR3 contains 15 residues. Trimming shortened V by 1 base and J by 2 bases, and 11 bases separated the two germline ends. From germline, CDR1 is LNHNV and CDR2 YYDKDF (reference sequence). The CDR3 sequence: CATSRGRTDQETQYF. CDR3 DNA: TGTGCCACCAGCAGAGGAAGGACAGATCAAGAGACCCAGTACTTC.

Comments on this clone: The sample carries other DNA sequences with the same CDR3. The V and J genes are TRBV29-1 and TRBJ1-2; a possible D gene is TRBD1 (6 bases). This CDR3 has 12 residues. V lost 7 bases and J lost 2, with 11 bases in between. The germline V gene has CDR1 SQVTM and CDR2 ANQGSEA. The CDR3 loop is CSGGQTNYGYTF. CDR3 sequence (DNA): TGCAGCGGAGGACAGACCAACTATGGCTACACCTTC. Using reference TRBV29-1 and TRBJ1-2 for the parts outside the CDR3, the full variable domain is SAVISQKPSRDICQRGTSLTIQCQVDSQVTMMFWYRQQPGQSLTLIATANQGSEATYESGFVIDKFPISRPNLTFSTLTVSNMSPEDSSIYLCSGGQTNYGYTFGSGTRLTVV.

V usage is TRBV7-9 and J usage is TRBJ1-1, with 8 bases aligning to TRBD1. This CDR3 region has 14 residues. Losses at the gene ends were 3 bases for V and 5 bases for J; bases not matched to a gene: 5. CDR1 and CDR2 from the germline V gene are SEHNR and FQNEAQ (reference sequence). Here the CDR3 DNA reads TGTGCCAGCAGCTTCACAGGGGGGGTGACTGAAGCTTTCTTT. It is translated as CASSFTGGVTEAFF.

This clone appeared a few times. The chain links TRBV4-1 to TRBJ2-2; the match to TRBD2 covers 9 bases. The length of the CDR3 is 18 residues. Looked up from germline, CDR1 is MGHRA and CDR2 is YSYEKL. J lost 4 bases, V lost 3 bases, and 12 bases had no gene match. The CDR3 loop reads CASSQGGTSRVGTGELFF. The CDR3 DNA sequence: TGCGCCAGCAGCCAGGGCGGGACTAGCCGGGTGGGCACCGGGGAGCTGTTTTTT.

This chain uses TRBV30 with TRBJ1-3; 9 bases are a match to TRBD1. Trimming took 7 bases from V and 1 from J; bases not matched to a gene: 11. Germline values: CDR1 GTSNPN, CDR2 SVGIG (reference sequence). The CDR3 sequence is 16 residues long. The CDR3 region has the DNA TGTGCCTCCAAACCGGGACAGGGATTATCTGGAAACACCATATATTTT. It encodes CASKPGQGLSGNTIYF.

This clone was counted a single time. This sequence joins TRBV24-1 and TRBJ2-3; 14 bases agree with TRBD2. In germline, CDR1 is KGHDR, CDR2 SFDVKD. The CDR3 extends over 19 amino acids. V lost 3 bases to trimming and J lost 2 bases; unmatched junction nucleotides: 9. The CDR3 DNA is TGTGCCACCAGTGATCTGGGACTAGCGGGGGCCCCGTACACAGATACGCAGTATTTT. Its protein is CATSDLGLAGAPYTDTQYF.

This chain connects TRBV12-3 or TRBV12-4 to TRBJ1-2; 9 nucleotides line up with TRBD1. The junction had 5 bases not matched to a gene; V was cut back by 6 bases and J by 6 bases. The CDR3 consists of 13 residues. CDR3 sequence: CASRSGQGNGYTF. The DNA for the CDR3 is TGTGCCAGCAGGTCGGGACAGGGAAATGGCTACACCTTC.

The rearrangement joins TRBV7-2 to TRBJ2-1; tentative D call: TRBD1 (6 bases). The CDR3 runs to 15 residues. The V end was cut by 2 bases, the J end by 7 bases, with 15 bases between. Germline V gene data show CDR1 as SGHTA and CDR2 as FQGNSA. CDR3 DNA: TGTGCCAGCAGCTTAAGCTGGGACATCGTGAATGAGCAGTTCTTC. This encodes CASSLSWDIVNEQFF.

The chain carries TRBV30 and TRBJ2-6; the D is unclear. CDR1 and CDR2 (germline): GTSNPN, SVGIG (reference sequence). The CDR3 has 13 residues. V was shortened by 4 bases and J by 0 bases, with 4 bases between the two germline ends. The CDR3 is CAWTISGANVLTF. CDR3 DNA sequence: TGTGCCTGGACTATCTCTGGGGCCAACGTCCTGACTTTC. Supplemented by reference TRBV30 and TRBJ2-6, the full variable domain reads SQTIHQWPATLVQPVGSPLSLECTVEGTSNPNLYWYRQAAGRGLQLLFYSVGIGQISSEVPQNLSASRPQDRQFILSSKKLLLSDSGFYLCAWTISGANVLTFGAGSRLTVL.

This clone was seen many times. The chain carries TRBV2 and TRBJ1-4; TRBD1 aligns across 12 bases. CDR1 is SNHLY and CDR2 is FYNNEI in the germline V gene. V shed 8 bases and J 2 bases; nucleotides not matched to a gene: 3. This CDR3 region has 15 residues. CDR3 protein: CASGTGGSTNEKLFF. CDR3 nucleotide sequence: TGTGCCAGCGGGACAGGGGGCTCGACTAATGAAAAACTGTTTTTT.

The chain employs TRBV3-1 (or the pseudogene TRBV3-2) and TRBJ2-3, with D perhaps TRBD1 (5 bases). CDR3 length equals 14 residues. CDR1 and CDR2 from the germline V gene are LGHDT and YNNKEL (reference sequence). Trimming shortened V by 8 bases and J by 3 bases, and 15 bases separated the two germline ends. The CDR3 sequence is CASCLRTNTDTQYF. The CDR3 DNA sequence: TGTGCCAGCTGCCTGAGGACAAATACAGATACGCAGTATTTT.

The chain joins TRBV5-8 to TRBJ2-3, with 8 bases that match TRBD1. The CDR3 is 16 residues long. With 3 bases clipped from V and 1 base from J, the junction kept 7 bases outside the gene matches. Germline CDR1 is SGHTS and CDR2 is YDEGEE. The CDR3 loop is CASSSPGTGRTDTQYF. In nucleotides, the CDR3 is TGTGCCAGCAGCTCCCCCGGGACAGGCCGCACAGATACGCAGTATTTT.

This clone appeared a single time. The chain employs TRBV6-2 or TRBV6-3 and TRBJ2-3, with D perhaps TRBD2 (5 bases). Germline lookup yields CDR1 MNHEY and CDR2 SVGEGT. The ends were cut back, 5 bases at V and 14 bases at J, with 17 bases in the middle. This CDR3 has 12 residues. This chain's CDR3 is CASSKDRGPLYF. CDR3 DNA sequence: TGTGCCAGCAGTAAGGACCGAGGGCCCTTGTATTTT.

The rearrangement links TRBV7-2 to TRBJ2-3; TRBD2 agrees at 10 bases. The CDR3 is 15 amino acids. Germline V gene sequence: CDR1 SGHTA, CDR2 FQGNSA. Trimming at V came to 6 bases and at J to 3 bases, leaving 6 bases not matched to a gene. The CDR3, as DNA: TGTGCCAGCAGTATAAGCGGGGGGGCAACAGATACGCAGTATTTT. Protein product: CASSISGGATDTQYF.

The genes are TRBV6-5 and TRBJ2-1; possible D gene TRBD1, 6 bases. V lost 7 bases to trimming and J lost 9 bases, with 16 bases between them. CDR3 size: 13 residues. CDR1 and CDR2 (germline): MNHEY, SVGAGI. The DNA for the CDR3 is TGTGCCAGCAAAACAATAAGAGGGGGTGAGCAGTTCTTC. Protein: CASKTIRGGEQFF.

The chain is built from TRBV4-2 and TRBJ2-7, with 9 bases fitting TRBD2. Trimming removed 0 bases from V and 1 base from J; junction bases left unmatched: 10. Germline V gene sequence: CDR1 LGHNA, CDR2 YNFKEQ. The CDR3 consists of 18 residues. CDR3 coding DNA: TGTGCCAGCAGCCAAGAAGTAAATAGTCTAGCGGGATCCTACGAGCAGTACTTC. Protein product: CASSQEVNSLAGSYEQYF.

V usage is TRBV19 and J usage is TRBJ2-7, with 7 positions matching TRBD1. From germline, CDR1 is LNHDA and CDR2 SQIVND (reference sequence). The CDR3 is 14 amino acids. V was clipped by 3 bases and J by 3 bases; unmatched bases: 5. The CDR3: CASSIGTANYEQYF. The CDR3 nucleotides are TGTGCCAGTAGTATCGGGACAGCAAACTACGAGCAGTACTTC.

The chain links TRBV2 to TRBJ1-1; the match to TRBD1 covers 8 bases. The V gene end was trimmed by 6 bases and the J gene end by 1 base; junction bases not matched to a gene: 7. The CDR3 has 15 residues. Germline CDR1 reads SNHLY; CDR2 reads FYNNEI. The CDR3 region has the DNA TGTGCCAGCAGGATACAGGGGGTGAAGAACACTGAAGCTTTCTTT. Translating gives CASRIQGVKNTEAFF.

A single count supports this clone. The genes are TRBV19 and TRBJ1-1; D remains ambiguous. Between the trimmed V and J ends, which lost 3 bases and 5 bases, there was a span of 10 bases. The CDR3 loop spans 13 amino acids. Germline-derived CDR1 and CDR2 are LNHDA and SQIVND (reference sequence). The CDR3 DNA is TGTGCCAGTAGTATGAACCCGGGGACTGAAGCTTTCTTT. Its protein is CASSMNPGTEAFF.

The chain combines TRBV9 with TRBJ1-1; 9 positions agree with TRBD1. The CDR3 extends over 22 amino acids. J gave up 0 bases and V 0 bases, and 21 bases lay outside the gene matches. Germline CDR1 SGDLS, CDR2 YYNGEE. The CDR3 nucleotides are TGTGCCAGCAGCGTAGTACCCATGAGAGGGACAGGGATCGGGGTCATGAACACTGAAGCTTTCTTT. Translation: CASSVVPMRGTGIGVMNTEAFF. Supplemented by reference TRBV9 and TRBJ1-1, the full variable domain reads DSGVTQTPKHLITATGQRVTLRCSPRSGDLSVYWYQQSLDQGLQFLIQYYNGEERAKGNILERFSAQQFPDLHSELNLSSLELGDSALYFCASSVVPMRGTGIGVMNTEAFFGQGTRLTVV.

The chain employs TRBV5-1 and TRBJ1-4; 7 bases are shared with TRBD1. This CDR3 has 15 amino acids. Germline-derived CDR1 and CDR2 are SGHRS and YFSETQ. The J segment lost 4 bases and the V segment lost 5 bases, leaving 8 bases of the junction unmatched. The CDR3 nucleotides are TGCGCCAGCAGTCCAATGGGACAGCATAATGAAAAACTGTTTTTT. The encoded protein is CASSPMGQHNEKLFF.

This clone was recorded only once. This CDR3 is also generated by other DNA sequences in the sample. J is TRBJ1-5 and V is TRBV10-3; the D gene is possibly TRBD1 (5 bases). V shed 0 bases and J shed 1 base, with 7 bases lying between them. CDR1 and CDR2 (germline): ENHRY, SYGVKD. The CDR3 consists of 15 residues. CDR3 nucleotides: TGTGCCATCAGTGAGTCGGCAGGGAGCAATCAGCCCCAGCATTTT. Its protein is CAISESAGSNQPQHF.

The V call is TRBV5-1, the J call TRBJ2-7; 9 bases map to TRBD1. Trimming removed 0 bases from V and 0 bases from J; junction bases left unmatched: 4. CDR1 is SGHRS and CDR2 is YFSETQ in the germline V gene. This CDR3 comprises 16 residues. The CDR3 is CASSLGGQGISYEQYF. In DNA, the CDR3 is TGCGCCAGCAGCTTGGGGGGACAGGGAATCTCCTACGAGCAGTACTTC.

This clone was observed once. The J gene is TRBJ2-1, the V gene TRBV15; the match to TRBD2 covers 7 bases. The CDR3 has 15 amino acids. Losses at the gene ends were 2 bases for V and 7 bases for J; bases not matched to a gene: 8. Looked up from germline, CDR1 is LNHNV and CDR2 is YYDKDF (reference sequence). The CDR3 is CATSRLMGLTNEQFF. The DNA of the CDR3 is TGTGCCACCAGCAGATTAATGGGACTAACTAATGAGCAGTTCTTC.

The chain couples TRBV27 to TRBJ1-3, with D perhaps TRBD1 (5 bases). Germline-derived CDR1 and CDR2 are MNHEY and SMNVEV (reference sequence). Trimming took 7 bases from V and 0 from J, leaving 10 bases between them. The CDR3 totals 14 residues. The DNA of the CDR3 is TGTGCCAGCAAACTGACAGTCTCTGGAAACACCATATATTTT. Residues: CASKLTVSGNTIYF.

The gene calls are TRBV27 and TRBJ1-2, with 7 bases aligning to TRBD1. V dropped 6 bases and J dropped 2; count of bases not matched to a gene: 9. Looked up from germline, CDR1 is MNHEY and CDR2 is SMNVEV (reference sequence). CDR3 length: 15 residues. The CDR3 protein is CASSETPQGNYGYTF. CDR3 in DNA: TGTGCCAGCAGCGAAACCCCACAGGGGAACTATGGCTACACCTTC.